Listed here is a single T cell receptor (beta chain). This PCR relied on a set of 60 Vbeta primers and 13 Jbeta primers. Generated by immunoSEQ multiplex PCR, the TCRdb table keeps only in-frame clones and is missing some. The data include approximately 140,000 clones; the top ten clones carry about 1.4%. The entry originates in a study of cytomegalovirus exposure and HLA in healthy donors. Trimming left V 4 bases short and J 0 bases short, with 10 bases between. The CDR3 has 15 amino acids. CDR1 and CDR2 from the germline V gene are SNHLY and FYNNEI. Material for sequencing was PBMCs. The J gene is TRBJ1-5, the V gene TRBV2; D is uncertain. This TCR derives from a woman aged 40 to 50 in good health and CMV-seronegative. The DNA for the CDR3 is TGTGCCAGCAGTGGGGCAGTCTATAGCAATCAGCCCCAGCATTTT. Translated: CASSGAVYSNQPQHF.